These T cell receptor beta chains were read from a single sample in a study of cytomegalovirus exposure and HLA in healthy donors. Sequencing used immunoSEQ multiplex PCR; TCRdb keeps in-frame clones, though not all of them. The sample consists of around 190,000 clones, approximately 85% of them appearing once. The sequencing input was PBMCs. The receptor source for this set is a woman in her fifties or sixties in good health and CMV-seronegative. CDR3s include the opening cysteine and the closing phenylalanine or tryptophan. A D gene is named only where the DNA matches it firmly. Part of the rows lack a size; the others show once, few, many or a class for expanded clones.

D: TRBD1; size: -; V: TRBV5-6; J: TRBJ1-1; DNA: TGTGCCAGCAGTACGACAGGGGGCACAGAAATGAACACTGAAGCTTTCTTT; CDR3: CASSTTGGTEMNTEAFF
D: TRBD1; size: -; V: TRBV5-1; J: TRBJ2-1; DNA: TGCGCCAGCAGCTTCCGGGACAGGGGCAATGAGCAGTTCTTC; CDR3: CASSFRDRGNEQFF
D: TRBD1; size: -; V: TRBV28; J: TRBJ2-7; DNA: TGTGCCAGCCGAGGACAACAAAGGACAGGAGCCTACGAGCAGTACTTC; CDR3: CASRGQQRTGAYEQYF
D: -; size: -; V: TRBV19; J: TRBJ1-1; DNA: TGTGCCAGTGCAGGTGAGCGGATTTTGAACACTGAAGCTTTCTTT; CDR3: CASAGERILNTEAFF
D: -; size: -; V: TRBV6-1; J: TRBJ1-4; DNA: TGTGCCAGCAGTGAAAGCACAGGGAGAGAAAAACTGTTTTTT; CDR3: CASSESTGREKLFF
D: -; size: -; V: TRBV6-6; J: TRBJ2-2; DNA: TGTGCCAGCAGTTTGGACAGCCTGAACACCGGGGAGCTGTTTTTT; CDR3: CASSLDSLNTGELFF
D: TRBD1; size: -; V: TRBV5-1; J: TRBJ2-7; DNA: TGCGCCAGCAGCTTGGATCCGGGACAGTCGAGTTACGAGCAGTACTTC; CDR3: CASSLDPGQSSYEQYF
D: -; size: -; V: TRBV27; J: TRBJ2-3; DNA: TGTGCCAGCAGTTTCGAGAGAGGCACAGATACGCAGTATTTT; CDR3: CASSFERGTDTQYF
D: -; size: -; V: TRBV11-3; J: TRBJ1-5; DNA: TGTGCCAGCAGGGGGGTCCTACAGGGAGATCAGCCCCAGCATTTT; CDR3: CASRGVLQGDQPQHF
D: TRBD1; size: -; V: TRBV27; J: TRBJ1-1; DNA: TGTGCCAGCAGTTTCCGCCGGGACAGGGTCACTGAAGCTTTCTTT; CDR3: CASSFRRDRVTEAFF
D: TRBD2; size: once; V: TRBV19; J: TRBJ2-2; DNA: TGTGCCAGTAGTATAGGGGGAGCGGGAGCTAACACCGGGGAGCTGTTTTTT; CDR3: CASSIGGAGANTGELFF
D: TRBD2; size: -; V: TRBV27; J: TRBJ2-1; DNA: TGTGCCAGCAGTTTAACCGGGACTAGCGCCTACAATGAGCAGTTCTTC; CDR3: CASSLTGTSAYNEQFF
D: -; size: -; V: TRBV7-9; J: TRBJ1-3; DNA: TGTTCCAGCAGCTTAGGGACATTGGCGGACACCATATATTTT; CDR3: CSSSLGTLADTIYF
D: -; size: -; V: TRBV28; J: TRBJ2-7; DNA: TGTGCCAGCGGGCGCTACGAGCAGTACTTC; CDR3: CASGRYEQYF
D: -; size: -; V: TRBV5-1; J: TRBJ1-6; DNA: TGCGCCAGCAGCTCAAAACAGGGAGGGAATTCACCCCTCCACTTT; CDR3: CASSSKQGGNSPLHF
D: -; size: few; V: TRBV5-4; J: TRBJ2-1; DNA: TGTGCCAGCAGCTTGTTGAGACACGAGCAGTTCTTC; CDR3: CASSLLRHEQFF
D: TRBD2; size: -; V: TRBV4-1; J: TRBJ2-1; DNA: TGCGCCAGCAGCCAAGCGGGGGGGACCACCTACAATGAGCAGTTCTTC; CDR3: CASSQAGGTTYNEQFF
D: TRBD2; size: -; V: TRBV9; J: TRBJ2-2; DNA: TGTGCCAGCAGCGCCACTAGCGGGAGGGGCACCGGGGAGCTGTTTTTT; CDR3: CASSATSGRGTGELFF
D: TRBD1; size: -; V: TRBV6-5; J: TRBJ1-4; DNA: TGTGCCATTGTTGACAGGGGGAAGGGGAAACTGTTTTTT; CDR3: CAIVDRGKGKLFF
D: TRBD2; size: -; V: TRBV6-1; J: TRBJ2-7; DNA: TGTGCCAGCACTCTACTAGCGGGAGATGGGTACGAGCAGTACTTC; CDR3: CASTLLAGDGYEQYF
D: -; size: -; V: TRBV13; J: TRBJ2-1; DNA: TGTGCCAGCAGCTTATTGGGTTTAGCGGACAATGAGCAGTTCTTC; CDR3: CASSLLGLADNEQFF
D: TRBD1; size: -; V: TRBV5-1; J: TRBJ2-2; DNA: TGCGCCAGCAGCCAAAACACTCCGGGACAGGGTACCGGGGAGCTGTTTTTT; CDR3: CASSQNTPGQGTGELFF
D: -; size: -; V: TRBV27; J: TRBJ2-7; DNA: TGTGCCAGCAGTTTATCTACAGGGACCGCCTACGAGCAGTACTTC; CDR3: CASSLSTGTAYEQYF
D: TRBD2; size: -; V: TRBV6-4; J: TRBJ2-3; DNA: TGTGCCAGCAGTGAAGGGCTAGCGGCCACAGATACGCAGTATTTT; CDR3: CASSEGLAATDTQYF
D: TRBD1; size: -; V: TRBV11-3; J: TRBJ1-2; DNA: TGTGCCAGCAGCTTAGGAGGGACAGGTCCTAACTATGGCTACACCTTC; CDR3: CASSLGGTGPNYGYTF
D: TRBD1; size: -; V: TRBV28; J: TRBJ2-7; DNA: TGTGCCAGCCGGACAGGGGGTTCTGGTGAGCAGTACTTC; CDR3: CASRTGGSGEQYF
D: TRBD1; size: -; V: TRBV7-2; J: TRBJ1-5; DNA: TGTGCCAGCACCTCAGGGGGTTATCAGCCCCAGCATTTT; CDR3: CASTSGGYQPQHF
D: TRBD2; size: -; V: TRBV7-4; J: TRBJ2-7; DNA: TGTGCCAGCAGCCGTGGACTAGCGGGACCCGCGCTGCACGAGCAGTACTTC; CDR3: CASSRGLAGPALHEQYF
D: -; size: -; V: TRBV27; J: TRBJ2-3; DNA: TGTGCCAGCAGTTTATCGTCTAGTACAGATACGCAGTATTTT; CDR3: CASSLSSSTDTQYF
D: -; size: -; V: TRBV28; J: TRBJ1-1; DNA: TGTGCCAGCAGTTTAGGAGATTTAGCCAACACTGAAGCTTTCTTT; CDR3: CASSLGDLANTEAFF
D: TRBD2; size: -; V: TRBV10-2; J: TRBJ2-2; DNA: TGCGCCACCCCTCAGGCGGGACTAGCGGCTAACACCGGGGAGCTGTTTTTT; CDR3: CATPQAGLAANTGELFF
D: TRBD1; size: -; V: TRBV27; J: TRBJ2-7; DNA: TGTGCCAGCAGTGTCGGGACAGGGTACCACTCCTACGAGCAGTACTTC; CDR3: CASSVGTGYHSYEQYF
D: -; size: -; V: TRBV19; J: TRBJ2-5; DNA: TGTGCCAGTAGGGAGGGGCCCCGAGAGACCCAGTACTTC; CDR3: CASREGPRETQYF
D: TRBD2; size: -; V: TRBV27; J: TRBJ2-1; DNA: TGTGCCAGCAGTTCCCCAGCGGGAGGGCCATCGTACAATGAGCAGTTCTTC; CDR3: CASSSPAGGPSYNEQFF
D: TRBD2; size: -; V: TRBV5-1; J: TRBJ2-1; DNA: TGCGCCAGCAGCCGGAGGGCGGCTAGCGGGTACTCCTACAATGAGCAGTTCTTC; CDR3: CASSRRAASGYSYNEQFF
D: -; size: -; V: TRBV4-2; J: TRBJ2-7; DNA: TGTGCCAGCAGCCGGCCTTCTGCGGGGGCGGGCGAGCAGTACTTC; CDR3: CASSRPSAGAGEQYF
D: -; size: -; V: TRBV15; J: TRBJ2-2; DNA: TGTGCCACCAGCAGAGCCCGACAGATCTCAACCGGGGAGCTGTTTTTT; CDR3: CATSRARQISTGELFF
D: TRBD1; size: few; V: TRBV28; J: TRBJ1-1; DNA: TGTGCCAGCACCCCTGGAGACAGGGCCGTGAACACTGAAGCTTTCTTT; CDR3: CASTPGDRAVNTEAFF
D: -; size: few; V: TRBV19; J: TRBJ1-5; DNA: TGTGCCAGTACCACCTCATCGCGGGGGGCGATCAATCAGCCCCAGCATTTT; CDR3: CASTTSSRGAINQPQHF
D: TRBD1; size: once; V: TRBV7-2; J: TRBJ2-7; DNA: TGTGCCAGCAGCTTAAGACAGGGGACGAACTACGAGCAGTACTTC; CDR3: CASSLRQGTNYEQYF
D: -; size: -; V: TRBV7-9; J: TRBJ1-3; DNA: TGTGCCAGCAGCTTATACAGGGCTAACACCATATATTTT; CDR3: CASSLYRANTIYF
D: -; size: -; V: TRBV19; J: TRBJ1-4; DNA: TGTGCCAGTAGTATCTTAGGGGGAAATGAAAAACTGTTTTTT; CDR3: CASSILGGNEKLFF